The next 14 T cell receptor beta chains were all read from a single sample in a study of vaccination and CD4 T cells after COVID-19. Treatment indicated: roughly ten-day PBMC culture with coronavirus spike peptide pools or control peptides (ViraFEST assay). These TCRs' antigens remain unknown. With the Oncomine TCR Beta short-read assay, DNA from cultured CD4+ T cells was sequenced. TCRdb passed the PCR reads through MiXCR, listing each CDR3 protein once. Of under 13,000 distinct CDR3 sequences in the sample, roughly 41% were seen once. The sequences come from CD4+ T cells from blood, cultured in vitro, collected after SARS-CoV-2 vaccination. The receptors here all came from a human donor who had recovered from COVID-19.

The chain recombines TRBV4-3 with TRBJ2-5; TRBD2 is a possible D gene (5 bases). The CDR3 contains 15 residues. The germline CDR1 and CDR2 sequences are LGHNA and YSLEER. V was clipped by 5 bases and J by 2 bases, with 15 bases between them. The CDR3 here is CASSSIHPGQETQYF. CDR3 sequence (DNA): TGCGCCAGCAGCTCCATCCATCCGGGGCAAGAGACCCAGTACTTC.

The chain uses TRBV30 and TRBJ1-1; perhaps TRBD1 as D (6 bases). The germline gives CDR1 GTSNPN, CDR2 SVGIG (reference sequence). The CDR3 covers 15 residues. Trimming removed 3 bases at V and 1 base at J, with 15 bases between. In DNA form, the CDR3 reads TGTGCCTGGAGACGTTTGGACAGAACGAACACTGAAGCTTTCTTT. Amino acid sequence: CAWRRLDRTNTEAFF.

V usage is TRBV7-2 and J usage is TRBJ1-5; 12 nucleotides agree with TRBD1. The CDR3 covers 15 residues. Germline CDR1 reads SGHTA; CDR2 reads FQGNSA. Trimming cost V 7 bases and J 6 bases; bases outside gene matches: 7. CDR3 in DNA: TGTGCCAGCACCCGCTCGGGACAGGGGGCTCAGCCCCAGCATTTT. This gives the protein CASTRSGQGAQPQHF.

V gene TRBV5-1 combines with J gene TRBJ2-2; 11 nucleotides align to TRBD2. The J segment lost 7 bases and the V segment lost 4 bases, leaving 9 bases of the junction unmatched. Germline CDR1 and CDR2: SGHRS and YFSETQ. CDR3 length: 16 residues. The CDR3 DNA reads TGCGCCAGCAGCCCCTCCACTAGCGGGAGTGTCGGGGAGCTGTTTTTT. This codes for CASSPSTSGSVGELFF.

In this sample, this clonotype turned up a few times. The V call is TRBV25-1, the J call TRBJ2-3; 10 bases line up with TRBD2. CDR3 length: 17 amino acids. Germline V gives CDR1 MGHDK, CDR2 SYGVNS. The J segment lost 1 base and the V segment lost 10 bases, leaving 14 bases of the junction unmatched. The CDR3 region is CATSFPMGTSGTDTQYF. CDR3 bases: TGTGCCACCTCCTTTCCCATGGGGACTAGCGGCACAGATACGCAGTATTTT.

The rearrangement joins TRBV12-3 or TRBV12-4 to TRBJ2-2; 10 nucleotides align to TRBD2. CDR3 length equals 15 residues. The V segment lost 7 bases and the J segment 1 base; nucleotides outside the gene matches: 3. The CDR3 is CASIRTSGNTGELFF. CDR3 bases: TGTGCCAGCATCCGGACTAGCGGGAACACCGGGGAGCTGTTTTTT.

The genes are TRBV24-1 and TRBJ2-1, with 10 positions matching TRBD2. Germline V gene lookup returns CDR1 KGHDR and CDR2 SFDVKD. The CDR3 loop spans 15 amino acids. V lost 10 bases to trimming and J lost 2 bases; unmatched junction nucleotides: 7. For the CDR3, the DNA is TGTGCCACAGACAGCGGGAGGGCCCCCTACAATGAGCAGTTCTTC. Amino acids: CATDSGRAPYNEQFF.

In DNA form, the CDR3 reads TGTGCCAGCAGCCCAGCGGGACTAGCTAAGTTCTTC. Translation gives CASSPAGLAKFF. The chain couples TRBV7-9 to TRBJ2-1, with 9 bases that match TRBD2. V was clipped by 5 bases and J by 14 bases; unmatched bases: 7. CDR1 is SEHNR and CDR2 is FQNEAQ in the germline V gene (reference sequence). This CDR3 region has 12 residues.

In nucleotides, the CDR3 is TGTGCCAGCAGCCCGTCACTAGCGGGGAGCACAGATACGCAGTATTTT. It specifies CASSPSLAGSTDTQYF. The V and J genes are TRBV12-3 or TRBV12-4 and TRBJ2-3; 10 nucleotides align to TRBD2. The CDR3 is made up of 16 amino acids. J was trimmed by 0 bases and V by 6 bases; bases with no gene match: 6.

J is TRBJ1-5 and V is TRBV12-5, with D unresolved. Trimming stripped 3 bases from V and 6 bases from J, with 12 bases between. This CDR3 region has 14 residues. Germline CDR1 LGHNT, CDR2 FRNRAP. The CDR3, as DNA: TGTGCTAGTGGTTTAAGTGTAGTGGGTCAGCCCCAGCATTTT. Residues: CASGLSVVGQPQHF.

The chain carries TRBV27 and TRBJ2-2; no reliable D call. V was clipped by 6 bases and J by 6 bases, with 5 bases between them. The V gene's germline CDR1 is MNHEY and CDR2 SMNVEV (reference sequence). This CDR3 has 11 amino acids. The CDR3 region is CASRASGELFF. The CDR3 DNA follows: TGTGCCAGCAGGGCGTCCGGGGAGCTGTTTTTT.

This chain connects TRBV12-3 or TRBV12-4 to TRBJ2-1; tentative D call: TRBD2 (5 bases). CDR3 length: 14 amino acids. V was cut by 7 bases and J by 4 bases, with 14 bases left in between. The DNA for the CDR3 is TGTGCCAGCACCCCTAGGGTAGCGTACAATGAGCAGTTCTTC. This translates into CASTPRVAYNEQFF.

This clonotype was recorded a few times. This sequence joins TRBV6-2 or TRBV6-3 and TRBJ1-1, with 10 bases aligning to TRBD1. Germline-derived CDR1 and CDR2 are MNHEY and SVGEGT. This CDR3 has 16 residues. J gave up 3 bases and V 2 bases, and 6 bases lay outside the gene matches. Here the CDR3 reads CASSYQTGGAYTEAFF. CDR3 nucleotides: TGTGCCAGCAGTTACCAGACAGGGGGCGCGTACACTGAAGCTTTCTTT.

The gene calls are TRBV27 and TRBJ1-5; possible D gene TRBD1, 5 bases. Germline V gene sequence: CDR1 MNHEY, CDR2 SMNVEV (reference sequence). The germline V and J ends were trimmed by 2 bases and 3 bases, with 11 bases remaining between them. The CDR3 is made up of 15 amino acids. CDR3: CASSLAGAYNQPQHF. The CDR3 DNA is TGTGCCAGCAGTTTAGCCGGGGCGTACAATCAGCCCCAGCATTTT.